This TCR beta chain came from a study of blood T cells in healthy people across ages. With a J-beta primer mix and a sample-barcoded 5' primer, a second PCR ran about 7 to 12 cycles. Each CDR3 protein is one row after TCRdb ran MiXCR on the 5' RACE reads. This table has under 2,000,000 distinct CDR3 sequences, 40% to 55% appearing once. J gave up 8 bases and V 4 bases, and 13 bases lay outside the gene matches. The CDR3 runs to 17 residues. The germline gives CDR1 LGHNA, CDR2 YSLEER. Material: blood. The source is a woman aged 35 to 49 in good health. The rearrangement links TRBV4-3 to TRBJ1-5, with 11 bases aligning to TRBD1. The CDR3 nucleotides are TGCGCCAGCAGCCTCGGACAGGGGGCATCACGCTTGAAGCCCCAGCATTTT. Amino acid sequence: CASSLGQGASRLKPQHF.